A selection of T cell receptor beta chains follows, all from one sample in a study of type 1 regulatory T cells. In TCRdb, the reads were re-called with MiXCR into one record per CDR3 protein. The sample shows approximately 77,000 distinct CDR3 sequences, about a fifth of them seen only once. No antigen has been assigned to these receptors. The sequenced material came from cultured type 1 regulatory T (Tr1) cells, either the whole culture or a sorted fraction (not recorded which). These receptors originate from a human donor in good health. Each CDR3 is given with its conserved first and last residue. D genes are given only for firm matches. Where a row states a size, it is once, few, many or the class of an expanded clone; other rows omit it.

clone_size | d_call | j_call | v_call | cdr3_nt | cdr3_aa
few | NA | TRBJ1-4 | TRBV27 | TGTGCCAGCACACGTACAGGTTCAACTAATGAAAAACTGTTTTTT | CASTRTGSTNEKLFF
few | NA | TRBJ1-6 | TRBV20-1 | TGCAGTGCTAGGCCAACCAATAATTCACCCCTCCACTTT | CSARPTNNSPLHF
NA | NA | TRBJ1-6 | TRBV30 | TGTGCCGGGACGCGGGGTCGGTCGACAATTTCACCCCTCCACTTT | CAGTRGRSTISPLHF
few | TRBD2 | TRBJ2-5 | TRBV24-1 | TGTGCCACCAGCGGGACTAGCGCCGAGACCCAGTACTTC | CATSGTSAETQYF
few | TRBD2 | TRBJ2-5 | TRBV6-5 | TGTGCCTCACGGGGTTTGGGAGCGGGAAGTGGGGAGACCCAGTACTTC | CASRGLGAGSGETQYF
NA | NA | TRBJ2-2 | TRBV24-1 | TGTGCCACCAGGAGAGATACCGGGGAGCTGTTTTTT | CATRRDTGELFF
NA | NA | TRBJ1-1 | TRBV29-1 | TGCAGCGTTGCTTTGGGGACTGAAGCTTTCTTT | CSVALGTEAFF
few | TRBD1 | TRBJ2-2 | TRBV29-1 | TGCAGCATTTCCGGGACAGTGAACACCGGGGAGCTGTTTTTT | CSISGTVNTGELFF
NA | NA | TRBJ1-2 | TRBV5-4 | TGTGCCAGCAGCTGGGTACAGGGTTCCTATGGCTACACCTTC | CASSWVQGSYGYTF
NA | NA | TRBJ1-5 | TRBV5-1 | TGCGCCAGCAGGGTTGACAGAAATCAGCCCCAGCATTTT | CASRVDRNQPQHF
NA | NA | TRBJ2-5 | TRBV6-5 | TGTGCCAGCAGTTACGGGCAGCTGGGGTCGGAGACCCAGTACTTC | CASSYGQLGSETQYF
few | TRBD2 | TRBJ2-1 | TRBV7-2 | TGTGCCAGCAGCCTCCGGGGGCGGGAGGATGAGCAGTTCTTC | CASSLRGREDEQFF
NA | NA | TRBJ2-7 | TRBV29-1 | TGCAGCGTTGAGGTTTCGGGGGACAAGCAGTACTTC | CSVEVSGDKQYF
few | NA | TRBJ1-4 | TRBV12-3/TRBV12-4 | TGTGCCAGCAGTTTAGGGACAGTGAATGAAAAACTGTTTTTT | CASSLGTVNEKLFF
NA | NA | TRBJ1-5 | TRBV20-1 | TGCAGTGCCACCCCGACGGGGAATCAGCCCCAGCATTTT | CSATPTGNQPQHF
NA | TRBD1 | TRBJ2-5 | TRBV7-9 | TGTGCCAGCAGCCAAGGGGGCTCGGAGACCCAGCACTTC | CASSQGGSETQHF
NA | NA | TRBJ2-3 | TRBV24-1 | TGTGCCACCAGTTCGGTGACAGAGAAGGCAGATACGCAGTATTTT | CATSSVTEKADTQYF
NA | NA | TRBJ2-1 | TRBV5-1 | TGCGCCAGCAGCTTCAAGCACGACAATGAGCAGTTCTTC | CASSFKHDNEQFF
NA | NA | TRBJ2-7 | TRBV6-2/TRBV6-3 | TGTGCCAGCACCGCCTGGGACGAGCAGTACTTC | CASTAWDEQYF
few | TRBD1 | TRBJ2-7 | TRBV10-3 | TGTGCCATCAGAACAACCGGGACAGGGTCATACGAGCAGTACTTC | CAIRTTGTGSYEQYF
few | TRBD2 | TRBJ2-1 | TRBV3-1 | TGTGCCAGCAGCCAAGTCGCGCGGGAGCACAATGAGCAGTTCTTC | CASSQVAREHNEQFF
few | NA | TRBJ2-3 | TRBV5-4 | TGTGCCAGCAGCCCCTATCCGGGACGCGGCACAGATACGCAGTATTTT | CASSPYPGRGTDTQYF
few | TRBD2 | TRBJ2-1 | TRBV7-2 | TGTGCCAGCAGCTTATTCCGGGGACTAGCGGAAAACAATGAGCAGTTCTTC | CASSLFRGLAENNEQFF
NA | NA | TRBJ1-2 | TRBV10-3 | TGTGCCATCAGTGAGTCAGGGCGCGGCTACACCTTC | CAISESGRGYTF
many | TRBD1 | TRBJ2-1 | TRBV5-1 | TGCGCCAGCAGCTTAGCTCCGGGACAGGCTTACAATGAGCAGTTCTTC | CASSLAPGQAYNEQFF
many | TRBD1 | TRBJ2-7 | TRBV6-5 | TGTGCCAGCAGTTTGACAGGGGAAATCTACGAGCAGTACTTC | CASSLTGEIYEQYF
NA | TRBD1 | TRBJ1-4 | TRBV15 | TGTGCCACCAGCAGGCCGGGACAGCCGGATGAAAAACTGTTTTTT | CATSRPGQPDEKLFF
few | NA | TRBJ1-1 | TRBV30 | TGTGCCTGGACCCTAATGGGTGGCACTGAAGCTTTCTTT | CAWTLMGGTEAFF
few | NA | TRBJ2-1 | TRBV18 | TGTGCCAGCTCGACCAATGGAGGATCTTCCTACAATGAGCAGTTCTTC | CASSTNGGSSYNEQFF
NA | NA | TRBJ2-1 | TRBV30 | TGTGCCTCGGAGGGGACCAGCTCCTACAATGAGCAGTTCTTC | CASEGTSSYNEQFF
few | NA | TRBJ2-7 | TRBV6-2/TRBV6-3 | TGTGCCAGCAGTACCTCGGACCTTTACTCCTACGAGCAGTACTTC | CASSTSDLYSYEQYF
few | TRBD1 | TRBJ1-1 | TRBV7-8 | TGTGCCAGCAGCTCAGAGAGGACAGGGAGACTGGAGTTTGCTTTCTTT | CASSSERTGRLEFAFF